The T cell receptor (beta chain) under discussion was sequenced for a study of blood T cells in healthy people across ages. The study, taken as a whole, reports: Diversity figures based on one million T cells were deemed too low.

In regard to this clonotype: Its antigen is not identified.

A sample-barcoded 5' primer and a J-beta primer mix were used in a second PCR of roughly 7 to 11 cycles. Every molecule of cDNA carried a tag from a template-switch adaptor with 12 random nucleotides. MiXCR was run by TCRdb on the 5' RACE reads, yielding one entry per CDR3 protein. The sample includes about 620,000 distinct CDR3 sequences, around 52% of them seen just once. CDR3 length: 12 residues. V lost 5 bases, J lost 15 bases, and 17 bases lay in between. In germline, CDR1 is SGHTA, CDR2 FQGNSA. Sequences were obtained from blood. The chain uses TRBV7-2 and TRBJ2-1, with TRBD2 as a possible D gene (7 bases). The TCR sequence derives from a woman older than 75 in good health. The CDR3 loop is CASSLNGGARFF. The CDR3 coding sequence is TGTGCCAGCAGCCTAAATGGGGGGGCCCGGTTCTTC.